The 4 T cell receptor beta chains listed next were all sequenced from one sample in a study of identical twins. TCRdb processed the 5' RACE reads anew with MiXCR; each CDR3 protein has one entry. The data contain around 250,000 distinct CDR3 sequences, roughly 7% of them singletons. This same sample was also taken into another study, of yellow fever vaccine responses in identical twins.

Sequenced material: memory (CD45RO+) T cells sorted from blood. Every receptor here comes from a woman younger than 30 in good health.

In this sample, this clonotype turned up a few times. The CDR3 loop reads CATSTGYLENNEQFF. The DNA of the CDR3 is TGTGCCACCAGCACCGGCTACCTTGAGAACAATGAGCAGTTCTTC. V is TRBV15 and J is TRBJ2-1; no firm D call. The CDR3 is made up of 15 amino acids. V was trimmed by 4 bases and J by 5 bases, leaving 15 bases between them. Per germline, CDR1 LNHNV and CDR2 YYDKDF (reference sequence).

This clonotype occurred many times. CDR3 DNA sequence: TGCAGCGTTCTACCGGGACAGGGAGGCCCCGGGGGGGAGCAGTACTTC. Its protein is CSVLPGQGGPGGEQYF. The rearrangement uses TRBV29-1 and TRBJ2-7; 9 nucleotides line up with TRBD1. The CDR3 runs 16 residues. V dropped 5 bases and J dropped 7; count of bases not matched to a gene: 18. Germline CDR1 is SQVTM and CDR2 is ANQGSEA.

The J gene is TRBJ1-2, the V gene TRBV20-1; D is uncertain. V was trimmed by 3 bases and J by 0 bases, leaving 11 bases between them. Germline CDR1 DFQATT, CDR2 SNEGSKA (reference sequence). The CDR3 loop spans 14 amino acids. The CDR3 sequence is CSARREITNYGYTF. CDR3 in DNA: TGCAGTGCTAGGAGGGAGATCACTAACTATGGCTACACCTTC.

CDR3 coding DNA: TGTGCCAGTAGTATAGGGCTGGGGACAGATACGCAGTATTTT. This translates into CASSIGLGTDTQYF. The gene calls are TRBV19 and TRBJ2-3; D call uncertain. Germline lookup yields CDR1 LNHDA and CDR2 SQIVND (reference sequence). The CDR3 contains 14 residues. The germline V and J ends were trimmed by 1 base and 3 bases, with 8 bases remaining between them.